This entry concerns a single T cell receptor beta chain. The sort gate was single viable CD3+CD4+CD8-CD45RO+ cells for memory CD4+ T cells. The V end was cut by 4 bases, the J end by 5 bases, with 8 bases between. In germline, CDR1 is LNHDA, CDR2 SQIVND (reference sequence). The CDR3 extends over 12 amino acids. The data derive from a study of memory CD4+ T cells and cytomegalovirus serostatus. Using immunoSEQ multiplex PCR, the repertoire was profiled, and TCRdb retains in-frame clones only, with some absent. This sample has 52,000 or so clones, with 70% to 85% found just once. The sequence was obtained from an adult in good health and CMV-seronegative. J is TRBJ1-1 and V is TRBV19; D is uncertain. Sequenced material: memory CD4+ T cells from blood. The CDR3 DNA follows: TGTGCCAGTAGTAGCGGGTGGACTGAAGCTTTCTTT. Translation: CASSSGWTEAFF.